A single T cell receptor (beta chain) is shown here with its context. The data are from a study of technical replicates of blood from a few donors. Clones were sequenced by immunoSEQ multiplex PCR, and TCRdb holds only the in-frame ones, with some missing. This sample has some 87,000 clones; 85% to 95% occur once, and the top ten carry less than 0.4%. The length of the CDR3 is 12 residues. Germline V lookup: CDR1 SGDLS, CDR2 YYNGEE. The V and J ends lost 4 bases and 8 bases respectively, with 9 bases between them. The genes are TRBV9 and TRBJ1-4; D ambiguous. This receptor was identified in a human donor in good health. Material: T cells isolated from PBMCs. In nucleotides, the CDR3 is TGTGCCAGCAGCTCCGCCGAGGAAAAACTGTTTTTT. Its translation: CASSSAEEKLFF.